The clone carrying this T cell receptor (beta chain) was picked up one time. The sample comes from a study of blood T cell repertoires in COVID-19. The CDR3 is made up of 16 amino acids. Trimming at V came to 7 bases and at J to 1 base, leaving 5 bases not matched to a gene. Germline CDR1 reads LGHNA; CDR2 reads YNFKEQ. In the study's own analysis: The authors estimated nucleated cell counts from reference gene primer amplification. The repertoire was sequenced with immunoSEQ multiplex PCR; TCRdb's copy has only in-frame clones and lacks some. Clone size and the V and J calls come from that table; the DNA yielded D and trimming. The sample holds about 270,000 clones, around nine tenths seen once.

The sequencing input was peripheral blood. The TCR comes from a man in his forties with active or convalescent COVID-19. This rearrangement joins TRBV4-2 to TRBJ2-3; 13 nucleotides align to TRBD2. This chain's CDR3 is CASKPGTSGGTDTQYF. CDR3 DNA: TGTGCCAGCAAACCCGGGACTAGCGGGGGCACAGATACGCAGTATTTT.